The present TCR beta chain was sequenced within a study of Ad26.COV2.S vaccination and SARS-CoV-2 variants (dated by TCRdb to 2020 to 2022). Background for the entire study: Vaccine-arm donors were drawn from COV1001, a multicentre, randomized, double-blind, placebo-controlled phase I-IIa trial of Ad26.COV2.S in healthy adults. Ad26.COV2.S was given intramuscularly at 5x10^10 or 1x10^11 viral particles, as a single shot or as two shots 56 days apart. TCRbeta repertoire sequencing served as the tool for gauging how specific and how broad the SARS-CoV-2-reactive T cell receptors were following Ad26.COV2.S vaccination. The TCR-sequenced set comprised about 32 samples: some 19 Ad26.COV2.S vaccine recipients, 5 placebo recipients and 8 SARS-CoV-2 convalescent individuals. Trial participants were randomized into five groups of five, in which low-dose or high-dose Ad26.COV2.S was given once or twice, or placebo was given on both occasions. Investigators remained blinded to trial group allocation during experiments and outcome assessment. The study at large found these results: The authors noted that total T cell responses may have been underestimated by the TCR breadth and depth analyses. Compared with placebo recipients, Ad26.COV2.S recipients showed higher spike-specific TCR breadth (P = 0.0014). Substantial breadth of spike-specific CD8+ and CD4+ T cell responses was reported after vaccination. Vaccine and placebo recipients had similar non-spike TCR breadth, a finding consistent with the vaccine containing only spike. Comparing responses between vaccine doses or regimens was not something the study was powered to do.

The immunoSEQ Assay was used to sequence TCRbeta CDR3 regions. After extraction, genomic DNA underwent amplification by bias-controlled multiplex PCR, followed by high-throughput sequencing. The authors' analysis ran thus. Collapsing and filtering of sequences were performed to quantify the absolute abundance of each unique TCRbeta CDR3 region. T cell fraction was estimated by normalizing TCRbeta template counts to usable DNA, which was measured by amplifying reference genes present in all nucleated cells. Repertoire TCRs were annotated as SARS-CoV-2-specific when V gene, CDR3 amino acid sequence and J gene were exactly matched to a known reactive TCR set. The reference SARS-CoV-2 TCR set was derived from MIRA and filtered for enrichment in COVID-19-positive ImmuneCODE repertoires, a step that removed public or cross-reactive TCRs. Based on the MIRA antigens, annotated TCRs were further analysed at the level of specific ORF or position within ORF. Breadth was defined as annotated unique rearrangements over total unique productive rearrangements; depth was the summed frequency of those rearrangements. Two-sided Wilcoxon rank-sum tests were applied when comparing TCR breadth between groups. This is the immuneACCESS table as TCRdb keeps it, with only in-frame sequences that have V and J called. A part of the clones is gone; compared with another copy, unresolved V genes explain less than half, and the rest is unexplained. V and J calls and clone size are those listed in that table; D and trimming were worked out from the DNA. This sample has 300,000 to 400,000 clones in its table, and 90% of those were observed once. The ten largest clones take up about 5.4% of the sample.

The sample's treatment or condition label, decoded: some 20 received Ad26.COV2.S at low or high dose, single or two shots; several received placebo; per-sample allocation not given. For vaccine and placebo recipients, the sequenced repertoires came from samples collected on day 63 after the first injection. Between 29 July and 7 August 2020, Cohort 1b enrolled 20 to 30 adults aged 18-55 years at one site in Boston, USA. As a vaccine, Ad26.COV2.S was a replication-incompetent adenovirus type 26 vector that expressed a prefusion-stabilized SARS-CoV-2 spike protein derived from the original Wuhan strain. The germline V gene specifies MGHRA as CDR1 and YSYEKL as CDR2. Reading from cysteine to phenylalanine, the CDR3 counts 16 amino acids. Just CDR3 DNA is preserved here, 48 bases in frame from base 1. V is pruned by 0 bases and J by 6 bases, leaving 7 bases of the junction without a gene match. A note on this clone: This receptor's antigen is unknown. No qualities accompany the bases; no much larger clone lies one base away.

This receptor was identified in a person between 18 and 59 years old who received the Ad26.COV2.S COVID-19 vaccine or a placebo. The material was peripheral blood, obtained in a trial of Ad26.COV2.S vaccine versus placebo. The chain uses TRBV4-1 and TRBJ2-1, and TRBD1 aligns with 8 junction nucleotides. The CDR3 protein: CASSQERTGISNEQFF. The DNA reads TGCGCCAGCAGCCAAGAACGGACAGGGATCAGCAATGAGCAGTTCTTC.